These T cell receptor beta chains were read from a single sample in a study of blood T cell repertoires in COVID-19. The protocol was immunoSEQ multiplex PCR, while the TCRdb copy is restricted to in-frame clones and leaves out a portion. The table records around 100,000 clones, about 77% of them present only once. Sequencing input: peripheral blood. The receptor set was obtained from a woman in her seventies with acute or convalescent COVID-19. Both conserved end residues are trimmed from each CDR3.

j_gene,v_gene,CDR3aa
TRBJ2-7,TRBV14,ASRDSRGRIYEQY
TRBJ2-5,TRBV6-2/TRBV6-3,ASSFTTKETQY
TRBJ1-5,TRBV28,ASTETGWSRQPQH
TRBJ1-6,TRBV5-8,ASSLAGLGNSPLH
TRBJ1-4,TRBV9,ASSGEATNEKLF
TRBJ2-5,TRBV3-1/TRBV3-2,ASSQGGLAGRETQY
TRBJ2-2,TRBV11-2,ASSPWDRATGELF
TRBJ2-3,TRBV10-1,ASSEAGKGNTQY
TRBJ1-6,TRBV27,ASRLPSPNNSPLH
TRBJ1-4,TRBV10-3,AISRDRVFYEKLF
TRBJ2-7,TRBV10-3,AISDPRTSYEQY
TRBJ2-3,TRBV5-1,ASSLDLAGTRGTQY
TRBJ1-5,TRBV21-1,ASTLTGNQPQH
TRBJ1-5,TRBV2,ASSRQGLRQPQH
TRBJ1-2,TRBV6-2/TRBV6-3,ASSSGTGNYGYT
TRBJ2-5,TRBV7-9,ASSSDYKGSGTQY
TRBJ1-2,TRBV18,ASSPLSGGDGYT
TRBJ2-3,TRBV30,AWSVTGTDTQY
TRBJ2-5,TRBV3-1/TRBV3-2,ASSPRLAGGQETQY
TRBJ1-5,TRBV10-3,AISDQGAGNQPQH
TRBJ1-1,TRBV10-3,AIGQSQNTEAF
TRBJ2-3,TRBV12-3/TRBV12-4,ASSRTGVDTQY